These 10 T cell receptor beta chains were all obtained from the same sample, sequenced in a study of patients and donors after allogeneic stem cell transplantation. TCRdb called the RT-PCR reads again in MiXCR, with one record for every CDR3 protein. Found here are hundreds of thousands of distinct CDR3 sequences, 16% of them singletons; the top ten hold roughly 7.2%. The sequenced sample consisted of blood, either unsorted or a sorted T cell fraction (not recorded which). These receptors were collected from a human donor who was either an allogeneic HSCT recipient or a stem cell or donor lymphocyte infusion donor (not recorded which). It is not recorded whose cells these are; they may come from a transplant donor.

The rearrangement links TRBV7-9 to TRBJ2-7; D might be TRBD1 or TRBD2, each matching 5 bases. Germline-derived CDR1 and CDR2 are SEHNR and FQNEAQ (reference sequence). The CDR3 extends over 13 amino acids. The ends were cut back, 3 bases at V and 5 bases at J, with 11 bases in the middle. The CDR3 bases are TGTGCCAGCAGCTTCCGGGGCACGAACGAGCAGTACTTC. It is translated as CASSFRGTNEQYF.

This clonotype was recorded at least ten times. The chain employs TRBV2 and TRBJ2-1; 9 positions agree with TRBD1. There are 12 residues in the CDR3. CDR1 is SNHLY and CDR2 is FYNNEI in the germline V gene. The junction had 2 bases not matched to a gene; V was cut back by 6 bases and J by 8 bases. The CDR3 spells CASSWDRDEQFF. CDR3 sequence (DNA): TGTGCCAGCAGCTGGGACAGGGATGAGCAGTTCTTC.

This clonotype appeared a few times. V gene TRBV6-1 combines with J gene TRBJ2-6; D not resolved. In germline, CDR1 is MNHNS, CDR2 SASEGT. Trimming shortened V by 2 bases and J by 2 bases, and 1 base separated the two germline ends. The CDR3 is 13 residues long. The CDR3 sequence is CASSETGANVLTF. CDR3 bases: TGTGCCAGCAGTGAAACTGGGGCCAACGTCCTGACTTTC.

At least ten counts were recorded for this clonotype. This sequence joins TRBV5-1 and TRBJ2-1; unclear D gene. The CDR3 runs to 16 residues. With 0 bases removed from V and 8 bases from J, the gap between germline ends came to 18 bases. Germline CDR1 is SGHRS and CDR2 is YFSETQ. CDR3 sequence reads: CASSLGLHPVIDEQFF. The CDR3 DNA sequence: TGCGCCAGCAGCTTGGGCCTCCACCCGGTTATCGATGAGCAGTTCTTC.

This clonotype was detected only a few times. This rearrangement joins TRBV11-2 to TRBJ1-2; perhaps TRBD1 as D (5 bases). Per germline, CDR1 SGHAT and CDR2 FQNNGV. The CDR3 is made up of 15 amino acids. The germline V and J ends were trimmed by 1 base and 7 bases, with 16 bases remaining between them. DNA for the CDR3: TGTGCCAGCAGCTTAGCCCGGAGGGGTTCGGTTGGCTACACCTTC. Protein: CASSLARRGSVGYTF.

This clonotype was detected a few times. The chain carries TRBV28 and TRBJ2-7, with 10 bases matching TRBD2. V lost 5 bases to trimming and J lost 6 bases; unmatched junction nucleotides: 10. Per germline, CDR1 MDHEN and CDR2 SYDVKM. This CDR3 is built from 15 residues. CDR3 coding DNA: TGTGCCAGCAGTACCGTGGGAGCGGGAGGGCTCGAGCAGTACTTC. It encodes CASSTVGAGGLEQYF.

A few counts support this clonotype. This rearrangement joins TRBV7-9 to TRBJ2-2; D gene ambiguous. Germline V lookup: CDR1 SEHNR, CDR2 FQNEAQ (reference sequence). This CDR3 has 16 residues. V was cut by 1 base and J by 0 bases, with 9 bases left in between. The CDR3 is CASSLVSYSNTGELFF. CDR3 in DNA: TGTGCCAGCAGCTTAGTCAGTTATTCGAACACCGGGGAGCTGTTTTTT.

There are a few counts of this clonotype. This rearrangement joins TRBV3-1 to TRBJ1-3, with D perhaps TRBD1 (6 bases). Trimming took off 4 bases at V and 0 bases at J, with 13 bases between the two ends. Per the germline V gene, CDR1 is LGHDT and CDR2 is YNNKEL (reference sequence). This CDR3 spans 16 amino acids. The CDR3 region has the DNA TGTGCCAGCAGCCGGGGCCGGGACAACTCTGGAAACACCATATATTTT. Translation: CASSRGRDNSGNTIYF.

This chain uses TRBV12-3 or TRBV12-4 with TRBJ2-1; D might be TRBD2 (6 bases). The CDR3 loop spans 13 amino acids. V lost 6 bases and J 9 bases, leaving 15 bases between the germline ends. CDR3 sequence: CASRVWGVSEQFF. The CDR3 bases are TGTGCCAGCAGGGTCTGGGGGGTTAGTGAGCAGTTCTTC.

The V and J genes are TRBV6-2 or TRBV6-3 and TRBJ2-7, with 8 bases aligning to TRBD1. Germline CDR1 is MNHEY and CDR2 is SVGEGT. The junction had 6 bases not matched to a gene; V was cut back by 2 bases and J by 6 bases. CDR3 size: 14 residues. The DNA of the CDR3 is TGTGCCAGCAGTTACGCCACACAGGGGGGCGAGCAGTACTTC. Its protein product is CASSYATQGGEQYF.